These 31 T cell receptor beta chains were all obtained from the same sample, sequenced in a study of identical twins. TCRdb independently ran MiXCR on the 5' RACE reads; one entry per CDR3 protein. Among more than 1.5 million distinct CDR3 sequences listed, roughly a third were seen once. The sequenced material came from cord blood. The receptors originated from a newborn girl in good health.

The chain couples TRBV20-1 to TRBJ2-5; TRBD1 aligns across 7 bases. The J call may be incorrect, as the DNA end agrees better with TRBJ2-7. The CDR3 totals 15 residues. Germline lookup yields CDR1 DFQATT and CDR2 SNEGSKA (reference sequence). The CDR3 region is CSAVGRQGRAYEQYF. CDR3 DNA: TGCAGTGCTGTAGGGAGACAGGGAAGGGCCTACGAGCAGTACTTC.

This chain joins TRBV20-1 and TRBJ2-7; 9 nucleotides line up with TRBD2. In germline, CDR1 is DFQATT, CDR2 SNEGSKA (reference sequence). The CDR3 is made up of 12 amino acids. V trimming: 7 bases; J trimming: 3 bases; junction bases outside the gene matches: 4. CDR3 residues: CSGTSVGYEQYF. The CDR3 DNA reads TGCAGTGGGACTAGCGTGGGCTACGAGCAGTACTTC.

The genes are TRBV20-1 and TRBJ2-5; D not resolved. Germline V gives CDR1 DFQATT, CDR2 SNEGSKA (reference sequence). The CDR3 consists of 14 residues. CDR3 in amino acids: CSRVKDWWRETQYF. Here the CDR3 DNA reads TGCAGCCGAGTAAAAGATTGGTGGCGGGAGACCCAGTACTTC.

This rearrangement joins TRBV7-9 to TRBJ2-5; 10 nucleotides line up with TRBD2. CDR1 is SEHNR, CDR2 FQNEAQ, per germline (reference sequence). The CDR3 has 16 amino acids. Trimming removed 1 base from V and 5 bases from J; junction bases left unmatched: 7. CDR3 DNA: TGTGCCAGCAGCTTAGATCGGCTAGCGGGAGTTGAGACCCAGTACTTC. As protein: CASSLDRLAGVETQYF.

This clonotype was detected a few times. The gene calls are TRBV24-1 and TRBJ2-1, with TRBD1 matching over 7 bases. Germline CDR1 is KGHDR and CDR2 is SFDVKD. The V and J ends lost 3 bases and 2 bases, in that order; junction bases with no gene match: 6. The CDR3 runs 16 residues. The CDR3 DNA follows: TGTGCCACCAGTGATCCGGGACAGACGGCCTACAATGAGCAGTTCTTC. It codes for CATSDPGQTAYNEQFF.

The chain employs TRBV3-1 and TRBJ2-7; 14 bases agree with TRBD2. V dropped 2 bases and J dropped 7; count of bases not matched to a gene: 1. This CDR3 spans 14 amino acids. CDR1 and CDR2 (germline): LGHDT, YNNKEL (reference sequence). The CDR3 DNA reads TGTGCCAGCAGCCAAAGACTAGCGGGAGGGGAGCAGTACTTC. Amino acid sequence: CASSQRLAGGEQYF.

In this sample, this clonotype turned up a few times. The CDR3 loop reads CASSLLGRAVGETQYF. CDR3 sequence (DNA): TGTGCCAGCAGCTTACTAGGGCGCGCCGTTGGGGAGACCCAGTACTTC. The V call is TRBV7-2, the J call TRBJ2-5; D is undetermined. Trimming stripped 2 bases from V and 5 bases from J, with 18 bases between. Germline CDR1 SGHTA, CDR2 FQGNSA. The CDR3 spans 16 residues.

The chain carries TRBV2 and TRBJ2-1; no reliable D call. Per the germline V gene, CDR1 is SNHLY and CDR2 is FYNNEI. The V end lost 4 bases, the J end lost 9 bases, and 13 bases lay between the germline ends. The CDR3 has 13 residues. The CDR3 region is CASSGPGNLEQFF. The CDR3 bases are TGTGCCAGCAGTGGGCCGGGTAATCTTGAGCAGTTCTTC.

J is TRBJ1-5 and V is TRBV27, with 7 bases that match TRBD1. Germline assignment: CDR1 MNHEY and CDR2 SMNVEV (reference sequence). J gave up 6 bases and V 5 bases, and 10 bases lay outside the gene matches. This CDR3 region has 15 residues. CDR3 residues: CASSQTQGVVQPQHF. The DNA for the CDR3 is TGTGCCAGCAGTCAAACCCAGGGGGTAGTTCAGCCCCAGCATTTT.

This clonotype was seen more than once but under ten times. The V call is TRBV5-5, the J call TRBJ2-3, with D possibly matching TRBD2 (6 bases). Trimming took 4 bases from V and 6 from J, leaving 12 bases between them. Germline V gene data show CDR1 as SGHKS and CDR2 as YYEKEE (reference sequence). There are 13 residues in the CDR3. This CDR3 reads CASSPWTTDTQYF. The CDR3 DNA reads TGTGCCAGCAGCCCTTGGACTACGGATACGCAGTATTTT. The full variable domain, its missing parts supplied by reference TRBV5-5 and TRBJ2-3, is DAGVTQSPTHLIKTRGQQVTLRCSPISGHKSVSWYQQVLGQGPQFIFQYYEKEERGRGNFPDRFSARQFPNYSSELNVNALLLGDSALYLCASSPWTTDTQYFGPGTRLTVL.

CDR3: CATSRVSRGLAKNIQYF. The CDR3 DNA reads as TGTGCCACCAGCAGAGTGTCCAGGGGTCTAGCCAAAAACATTCAGTACTTC. V and J are TRBV15 and TRBJ2-4; a weak D match, TRBD1 (6 bases). Trimming took 1 base from V and 0 from J, leaving 13 bases between them. This CDR3 has 17 residues. Germline CDR1 reads LNHNV; CDR2 reads YYDKDF (reference sequence). The full variable domain, with the rest looked up from reference TRBV15 and TRBJ2-4, is DAMVIQNPRYQVTQFGKPVTLSCSQTLNHNVMYWYQQKSSQAPKLLFHYYDKDFNNEADTPDNFQSRRPNTSFCFLDIRSPGLGDTAMYLCATSRVSRGLAKNIQYFGAGTRLSVL.

This chain links TRBV20-1 with TRBJ1-2; weak D call: TRBD1 (5 bases). This CDR3 spans 14 amino acids. V lost 3 bases and J 1 base, leaving 12 bases between the germline ends. Germline V gene sequence: CDR1 DFQATT, CDR2 SNEGSKA (reference sequence). CDR3 amino acids: CSASHRPNNYGYTF. CDR3 coding DNA: TGCAGTGCTAGCCACAGGCCAAATAACTATGGCTACACCTTC.

This clonotype was counted between two and nine times. This sequence joins TRBV12-3 or TRBV12-4 and TRBJ1-5; 8 bases are a match to TRBD1. The CDR3 spans 14 residues. V lost 6 bases and J lost 4; bases outside the gene matches: 5. The CDR3 reads CASRGTGLNQPQHF. In DNA, the CDR3 is TGTGCCAGCAGGGGGACAGGCCTTAATCAGCCCCAGCATTTT.

The chain carries TRBV10-3 and TRBJ1-4; 7 nucleotides agree with TRBD1. The junction had 7 bases not matched to a gene; V was cut back by 1 base and J by 8 bases. Germline CDR1 reads ENHRY; CDR2 reads SYGVKD. The length of the CDR3 is 15 residues. CDR3 bases: TGTGCCATCAGTGAGTGGGGGACAGCGGGCGAAAAACTGTTTTTT. Translating it yields CAISEWGTAGEKLFF.

This clonotype was seen only a few times. This chain uses TRBV4-2 with TRBJ2-5; weak D call: TRBD2 (7 bases). V lost 0 bases to trimming and J lost 1 base, with 12 bases between them. This CDR3 contains 16 residues. Germline V gene lookup returns CDR1 LGHNA and CDR2 YNFKEQ. DNA for the CDR3: TGTGCCAGCAGCCAAGATGCGGGGGCCCCCCAAGAGACCCAGTACTTC. This translates into CASSQDAGAPQETQYF.

The chain recombines TRBV7-9 with TRBJ1-5; D possibly corresponds to TRBD1 (5 bases). Germline V gene sequence: CDR1 SEHNR, CDR2 FQNEAQ (reference sequence). Trimming pared 5 bases from V and 7 bases from J, leaving 21 bases between. This CDR3 is built from 16 residues. CDR3 in amino acids: CASSPWPTGLHQPQHF. Written as DNA, the CDR3 is TGTGCCAGCAGCCCATGGCCTACAGGACTTCACCAGCCCCAGCATTTT.

This clonotype was detected only a few times. Germline is not matched at one junction end, which may reflect a read error. The chain has TRBV12-3 or TRBV12-4 and TRBJ2-7; the match to TRBD1 covers 9 bases. This CDR3 has 15 amino acids. The DNA for the CDR3 is TGTGCCGGCAGTCCAGACAGGGGGACAACCTACGAGCAGTACTTC. Protein sequence: CAGSPDRGTTYEQYF.

The rearrangement joins TRBV5-1 to TRBJ2-7; the D gene is possibly TRBD2 (6 bases). The CDR3 contains 15 residues. Germline V gene sequence: CDR1 SGHRS, CDR2 YFSETQ. Trimming shortened V by 1 base and J by 6 bases, and 17 bases separated the two germline ends. The CDR3 reads CASSLIPGLTGEQYF. The DNA of the CDR3 is TGCGCCAGCAGCTTGATTCCGGGACTCACGGGCGAGCAGTACTTC. Filled out from reference TRBV5-1 and TRBJ2-7, the complete variable domain reads KAGVTQTPRYLIKTRGQQVTLSCSPISGHRSVSWYQQTPGQGLQFLFEYFSETQRNKGNFPGRFSGRQFSNSRSEMNVSTLELGDSALYLCASSLIPGLTGEQYFGPGTRLTVT.

The chain joins TRBV20-1 to TRBJ2-2; 7 nucleotides align to TRBD2. This CDR3 region has 13 residues. J lost 4 bases, V lost 1 base, and 0 bases had no gene match. Germline assignment: CDR1 DFQATT and CDR2 SNEGSKA (reference sequence). The CDR3, as DNA: TGCAGTGCTAGAGGGACTAGCACCGGGGAGCTGTTTTTT. It translates to CSARGTSTGELFF.

The chain couples TRBV20-1 to TRBJ2-1, with 11 positions matching TRBD2. With V trimmed by 1 base and J by 7 bases, 6 bases remained unmatched. Germline V gene lookup returns CDR1 DFQATT and CDR2 SNEGSKA (reference sequence). This CDR3 has 15 amino acids. The CDR3 loop reads CSARVTSGRWNEQFF. The CDR3 DNA follows: TGCAGTGCTAGAGTTACTAGCGGGAGATGGAATGAGCAGTTCTTC.

The genes are TRBV29-1 and TRBJ1-2; 9 bases are shared with TRBD1. J lost 4 bases, V lost 6 bases, and 6 bases had no gene match. This CDR3 region has 13 residues. CDR1 is SQVTM, CDR2 ANQGSEA, per germline. The CDR3 region has the DNA TGCAGCGTCGGACAGGGGTGGGGCTATGGCTACACCTTC. Protein sequence: CSVGQGWGYGYTF.

The chain carries TRBV13 and TRBJ2-1, with 11 bases matching TRBD2. The CDR3 has 17 amino acids. V was clipped by 1 base and J by 7 bases; unmatched bases: 9. Germline V lookup: CDR1 PRHDT, CDR2 FYEKMQ (reference sequence). The CDR3 bases are TGTGCCAGCAGCTTAGCCCCAACTAGCGGGAGCTGGAATGAGCAGTTCTTC. Residues: CASSLAPTSGSWNEQFF.

Concerning this clonotype itself: Its ends do not fully match the called genes, so a read error is possible. The rearrangement links TRBV2 to TRBJ2-1; 12 bases are a match to TRBD2. Per germline, CDR1 SNHLY and CDR2 FYNNEI. CDR3 length: 16 residues. CDR3 coding DNA: TGTGCCAGCAGAACTAGCGGGAGGCCCTCCTACAAGGAGCAGTTCTTC. It is translated as CASRTSGRPSYKEQFF.

The chain couples TRBV2 to TRBJ2-1; no clear D gene. Germline CDR1 reads SNHLY; CDR2 reads FYNNEI. V was pared by 2 bases and J by 0 bases, with 8 bases between. The CDR3 contains 15 residues. The CDR3 is CASSEFRSSYNEQFF. The CDR3 region has the DNA TGTGCCAGCAGTGAATTCCGAAGCTCCTACAATGAGCAGTTCTTC.

This clonotype has ten or more counts. V is TRBV9 and J is TRBJ2-6; D is uncertain. The V gene lost 0 bases and the J gene lost 0 bases, with 4 bases spanning the gap. This CDR3 comprises 15 residues. Germline CDR1 reads SGDLS; CDR2 reads YYNGEE. The CDR3 DNA reads TGTGCCAGCAGCGTAGACAGCTCTGGGGCCAACGTCCTGACTTTC. It is translated as CASSVDSSGANVLTF.

CDR3 protein: CSVGRTGAYNEQYF. CDR3 sequence (DNA): TGCAGCGTTGGAAGGACAGGGGCCTACAATGAGCAGTACTTC. This sequence joins TRBV29-1 and TRBJ2-1, with 9 bases lining up with TRBD1. TRBJ2-7 matches the DNA end more closely, so the J call is doubtful. CDR1 and CDR2 from the germline V gene are SQVTM and ANQGSEA. This CDR3 contains 14 residues.

This clonotype turned up a few times. The chain's CDR3 is CSLCGYSYEQYF. DNA of the CDR3: TGCAGTCTCTGCGGGTACTCCTACGAGCAGTACTTC. The V and J genes are TRBV20-1 and TRBJ2-7; weak D call: TRBD2 (5 bases). Germline CDR1 DFQATT, CDR2 SNEGSKA (reference sequence). Trimming removed 8 bases at V and 0 bases at J, with 11 bases between. This CDR3 comprises 12 residues.

This clonotype came up a few times. The chain couples TRBV28 to TRBJ2-7; TRBD1 matches 10 bases. Germline lookup yields CDR1 MDHEN and CDR2 SYDVKM. The J segment lost 5 bases and the V segment lost 6 bases, leaving 13 bases of the junction unmatched. There are 16 residues in the CDR3. CDR3: CASSDGDRGTIHEQYF. The CDR3 DNA follows: TGTGCCAGCAGCGATGGGGACAGGGGAACGATCCACGAGCAGTACTTC.

The CDR3 nucleotides read TGTGCCAGCAGTGCAACAAACTACAATGAGCAGTACTTC. Amino acid sequence: CASSATNYNEQYF. This chain links TRBV25-1 with TRBJ2-7; no firm D call. CDR1 and CDR2 from the germline V gene are MGHDK and SYGVNS. Trimming stripped 4 bases from V and 7 bases from J, with 14 bases between. This CDR3 comprises 13 residues.

As regards this clonotype: The junction departs from the called germline gene at one end, perhaps through a read error. The rearrangement joins TRBV7-2 to TRBJ1-4; D gene uncertain. Germline V CDR1 and CDR2: SGHTA, FQGNSA. This CDR3 spans 16 amino acids. The CDR3 nucleotides are TGTGTCAGCAGCTTAGAAATTCCACCCCGAAAGGAAAAACTGTTTTTT. Amino acids: CVSSLEIPPRKEKLFF.

This chain links TRBV24-1 with TRBJ2-1; TRBD1 matches at 7 bases. Germline CDR1 and CDR2: KGHDR and SFDVKD. Trimming took 5 bases from V and 2 from J; bases not matched to a gene: 2. This CDR3 is built from 14 residues. In nucleotides, the CDR3 is TGTGCCACCAGTGGAAGGGGGCCCTACAATGAGCAGTTCTTC. Protein product: CATSGRGPYNEQFF.